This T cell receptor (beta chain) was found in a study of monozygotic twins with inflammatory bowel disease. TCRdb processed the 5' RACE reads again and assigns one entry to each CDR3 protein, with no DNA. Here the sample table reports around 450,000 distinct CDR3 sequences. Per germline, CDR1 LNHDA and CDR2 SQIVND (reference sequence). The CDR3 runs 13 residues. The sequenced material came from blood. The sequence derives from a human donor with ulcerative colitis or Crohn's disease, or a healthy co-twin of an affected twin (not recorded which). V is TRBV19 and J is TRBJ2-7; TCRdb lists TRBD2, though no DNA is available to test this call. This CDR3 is CASSIGRDYEQYF.